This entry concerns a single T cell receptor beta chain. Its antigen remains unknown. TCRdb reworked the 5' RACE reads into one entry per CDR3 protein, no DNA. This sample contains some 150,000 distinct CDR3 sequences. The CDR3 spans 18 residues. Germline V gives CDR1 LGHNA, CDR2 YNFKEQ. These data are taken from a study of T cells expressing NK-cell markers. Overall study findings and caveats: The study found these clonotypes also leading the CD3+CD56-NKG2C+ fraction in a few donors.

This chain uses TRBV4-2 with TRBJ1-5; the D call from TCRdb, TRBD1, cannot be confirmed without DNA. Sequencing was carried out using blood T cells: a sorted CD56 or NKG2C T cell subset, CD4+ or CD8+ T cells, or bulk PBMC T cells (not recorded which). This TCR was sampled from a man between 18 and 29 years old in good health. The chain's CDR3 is CASSPTGEFVRADQPQHF.